The entry below describes one TCR beta chain. The sample comes from a study of technical replicates of blood from a handful of donors. The data were produced by immunoSEQ multiplex PCR, yet TCRdb's version contains in-frame clones alone and is incomplete. The repertoire holds 75,000 to 100,000 clones, with roughly 94% as singletons. The TCR was taken from a human donor in good health. What was sequenced was T cells isolated from PBMCs.

The CDR3 DNA sequence: TGTGCCAGCAGCTTAGCGGGAGGGCCCTACAATGAGCAGTTCTTC. Translated: CASSLAGGPYNEQFF. The chain combines TRBV7-3 with TRBJ2-1; TRBD2 matches 9 bases. The CDR3 runs to 15 residues. Unmatched junction bases numbered 1, after V lost 2 bases and J lost 2 bases. Looked up from germline, CDR1 is SGHTA and CDR2 is FQGTGA.